One T cell receptor (beta chain) is described in this entry. The read stops 3 residues short of the end of the CDR3; the missing end is completed from the germline J gene. This specimen belongs to a study of T cells in women clearing cervical HPV infection. About the research overall: Cases: HPV16-related CIN3 or worse on histology, 2 invasive cancers.

Germline V gene lookup returns CDR1 SGHNT and CDR2 YYREEE (reference sequence). Trimming removed 2 bases from V and 4 bases from J; junction bases left unmatched: 7. This CDR3 is 15 amino acids long. Libraries were prepared by immunoSEQ multiplex PCR; TCRdb keeps only in-frame clonotypes and omits some of them. This listing includes about 17,000 clones. Sequenced material: blood buffy coat. The chain has TRBV5-4 and TRBJ2-5; 8 nucleotides line up with TRBD1. This clonotype was obtained from a woman between 18 and 70 years old with a cervical HPV16 infection that either progressed to CIN3+ or cleared (not recorded which). This CDR3 reads CASSFAGTGRETQYF. The DNA read from the CDR3 is TGTGCCAGCAGCTTCGCCGGGACAGGAAGAGAGACC.